A selection of T cell receptor beta chains follows, all from one sample in a study of T cells of healthy individuals. From the 5' RACE reads, TCRdb called clonotypes with MiXCR, one entry per CDR3 protein. The sample yields approximately 52,000 distinct CDR3 sequences, about 15% seen once. These TCRs come from a human donor in good health. Each CDR3 is given with its conserved first and last residue. The D gene is left open where the match is weak. Clone sizes are given selectively: once, few, many, or a class where the clone is expanded.

d_call: NA; clone_size: NA; v_call: TRBV4-3; j_call: TRBJ2-1; cdr3_nt: TGCGCCAGCAGCCAAGATCTAAGGACGGAGCAGTTCTTC; cdr3_aa: CASSQDLRTEQFF
d_call: TRBD2; clone_size: NA; v_call: TRBV20-1; j_call: TRBJ2-2; cdr3_nt: TGCAGTGCTAGTGCGGGGGACACCGGGGAGCTGTTTTTT; cdr3_aa: CSASAGDTGELFF
d_call: NA; clone_size: many; v_call: TRBV6-6; j_call: TRBJ2-3; cdr3_nt: TGTGCCAGCAGTTGGCGGGACCTCACAGATACGCAGTATTTT; cdr3_aa: CASSWRDLTDTQYF
d_call: NA; clone_size: NA; v_call: TRBV19; j_call: TRBJ1-1; cdr3_nt: TGTGCCAGTAGTTATCGGAGACGGTCCACTGAAGCTTTCTTT; cdr3_aa: CASSYRRRSTEAFF
d_call: NA; clone_size: few; v_call: TRBV7-8; j_call: TRBJ2-7; cdr3_nt: TGTGCCAGCAGCCGTGCCCTGGGACGGAGCTTCTACGAGCAGTACTTC; cdr3_aa: CASSRALGRSFYEQYF
d_call: TRBD1; clone_size: NA; v_call: TRBV15; j_call: TRBJ2-4; cdr3_nt: TGTGCCACCAGCAGGGGACAGGGGATCAGGGTCAAAAACATTCAGTACTTC; cdr3_aa: CATSRGQGIRVKNIQYF
d_call: NA; clone_size: NA; v_call: TRBV6-5; j_call: TRBJ2-5; cdr3_nt: TGTGCCAGCAGGAGCACGGTTGCGGAGACCCAGTACTTC; cdr3_aa: CASRSTVAETQYF
d_call: TRBD1; clone_size: many; v_call: TRBV6-1; j_call: TRBJ2-7; cdr3_nt: TGTGCCGCCGGGGACAGCTACGAGCAGTACTTC; cdr3_aa: CAAGDSYEQYF
d_call: NA; clone_size: many; v_call: TRBV4-3; j_call: TRBJ1-4; cdr3_nt: TGCGCCAGCAGCCAAGATCGAAGGGAAAAACTGTTTTTT; cdr3_aa: CASSQDRREKLFF
d_call: NA; clone_size: NA; v_call: TRBV5-1; j_call: TRBJ1-3; cdr3_nt: TGCGCCAGCAGCTTGGACCCTGGAAACACCATATATTTT; cdr3_aa: CASSLDPGNTIYF
d_call: TRBD1; clone_size: few; v_call: TRBV4-1; j_call: TRBJ1-6; cdr3_nt: TGCGCCAGCAGCCAAGAGCAGGGGGCGCGGTATAATTCACCCCTCCACTTT; cdr3_aa: CASSQEQGARYNSPLHF
d_call: TRBD1; clone_size: many; v_call: TRBV19; j_call: TRBJ1-4; cdr3_nt: TGTGCCAGTAGTCCCGGGACAGGGGCCGACGGCGGTGAAAAACTGTTTTTT; cdr3_aa: CASSPGTGADGGEKLFF
d_call: NA; clone_size: NA; v_call: TRBV10-3; j_call: TRBJ2-3; cdr3_nt: TGTGCCATCTCAAGTAGCGGAGGCACAGATACGCAGTATTTT; cdr3_aa: CAISSSGGTDTQYF
d_call: TRBD1; clone_size: NA; v_call: TRBV18; j_call: TRBJ1-6; cdr3_nt: TGTGCCAGCGCGACAGGGGGACGCTATAATTCACCCCTCCACTTT; cdr3_aa: CASATGGRYNSPLHF
d_call: NA; clone_size: many; v_call: TRBV7-6; j_call: TRBJ1-1; cdr3_nt: TGTGCCAGCAGCCCGGCGGGGATGAACACTGAAGCTTTCTTT; cdr3_aa: CASSPAGMNTEAFF
d_call: TRBD2; clone_size: many; v_call: TRBV4-2; j_call: TRBJ2-1; cdr3_nt: TGTGCCAGCAGCCAAGTCCGGCTAGCGGGGGTCAATGAGCAGTTCTTC; cdr3_aa: CASSQVRLAGVNEQFF
d_call: NA; clone_size: few; v_call: TRBV5-1; j_call: TRBJ1-1; cdr3_nt: TGCGCCAGCAGCCCCGTTGGACAGATTGAAGCTTTCTTT; cdr3_aa: CASSPVGQIEAFF
d_call: NA; clone_size: NA; v_call: TRBV11-2; j_call: TRBJ1-6; cdr3_nt: TGTGCCAGCAGCTCCAGGACGGATGGCAATTCACCCCTCCACTTT; cdr3_aa: CASSSRTDGNSPLHF
d_call: TRBD2; clone_size: many; v_call: TRBV7-2; j_call: TRBJ2-7; cdr3_nt: TGTGCCAGCAGCTTAAGCGGGGGGGCCTACGAGCAGTACTTC; cdr3_aa: CASSLSGGAYEQYF
d_call: NA; clone_size: many; v_call: TRBV7-2; j_call: TRBJ1-3; cdr3_nt: TGTGCCAGCAGCTTAAGAGGGTCTGGAAACACCATATATTTT; cdr3_aa: CASSLRGSGNTIYF
d_call: TRBD2; clone_size: few; v_call: TRBV4-1; j_call: TRBJ2-7; cdr3_nt: TGCGCCAGCAGTCGCGATAGCGGGGGCCTCTCCTACGAGCAGTACTTC; cdr3_aa: CASSRDSGGLSYEQYF
d_call: TRBD1; clone_size: many; v_call: TRBV7-9; j_call: TRBJ2-1; cdr3_nt: TGTGCCAGCAGCTTACTTATAAGACAGGGTAGAAATGAGCAGTTCTTC; cdr3_aa: CASSLLIRQGRNEQFF
d_call: NA; clone_size: many; v_call: TRBV7-8; j_call: TRBJ2-2; cdr3_nt: TGTGCCAGCAGCTTGGGGGGGAACACCGGGGAGCTGTTTTTT; cdr3_aa: CASSLGGNTGELFF
d_call: NA; clone_size: many; v_call: TRBV6-1; j_call: TRBJ1-2; cdr3_nt: TGTGCCAGCAGTGAAGTCAGGGCCGAGAGTGGCTACACCTTC; cdr3_aa: CASSEVRAESGYTF
d_call: TRBD2; clone_size: few; v_call: TRBV29-1; j_call: TRBJ2-3; cdr3_nt: TGCAGCGTTGATTCTAGCGGGGGCCTTAGCACAGATACGCAGTATTTT; cdr3_aa: CSVDSSGGLSTDTQYF
d_call: NA; clone_size: many; v_call: TRBV27; j_call: TRBJ2-7; cdr3_nt: TGTGCCAGCAGTTCAAGCGGCTGGGGGGGGCAGAAGCAGTACTTC; cdr3_aa: CASSSSGWGGQKQYF
d_call: TRBD1; clone_size: NA; v_call: TRBV6-6; j_call: TRBJ1-2; cdr3_nt: TGTGCCAGCAGTGACAACAGGGGGTCGCCCAACTATGGCTACACCTTC; cdr3_aa: CASSDNRGSPNYGYTF
d_call: TRBD2; clone_size: few; v_call: TRBV20-1; j_call: TRBJ2-1; cdr3_nt: TGCAGTGCTAGAGGCCGAGGACTAGCGGGAGCCCTCTCCTACAATGAGCAGTTCTTC; cdr3_aa: CSARGRGLAGALSYNEQFF
d_call: NA; clone_size: few; v_call: TRBV20-1; j_call: TRBJ2-3; cdr3_nt: TGCAGTGCAGAGGTACAGTCAGCTAGCACAGATACGCAGTATTTT; cdr3_aa: CSAEVQSASTDTQYF
d_call: NA; clone_size: many; v_call: TRBV6-5; j_call: TRBJ1-1; cdr3_nt: TGTGCCAGCAGTACCCCCCCAGGTGAAGCTTTCTTT; cdr3_aa: CASSTPPGEAFF
d_call: NA; clone_size: many; v_call: TRBV9; j_call: TRBJ2-3; cdr3_nt: TGTGCCAGCAGCCCAACCCCCACAGATACGCAGTATTTT; cdr3_aa: CASSPTPTDTQYF
d_call: TRBD1; clone_size: NA; v_call: TRBV11-3; j_call: TRBJ2-3; cdr3_nt: TGTGCCAGCAGCCGGGACAGACTCACAGATACGCAGTATTTT; cdr3_aa: CASSRDRLTDTQYF
d_call: TRBD2; clone_size: few; v_call: TRBV28; j_call: TRBJ2-5; cdr3_nt: TGTGCCAGCAGCCCCGGGGGAGGGGCCGTAGAGACCCAGTACTTC; cdr3_aa: CASSPGGGAVETQYF
d_call: TRBD2; clone_size: many; v_call: TRBV7-2; j_call: TRBJ2-1; cdr3_nt: TGTGCCAGCAGCTATGGGGCGGGAGCGAACTCCTACAATGAGCAGTTCTTC; cdr3_aa: CASSYGAGANSYNEQFF
d_call: NA; clone_size: NA; v_call: TRBV3-1; j_call: TRBJ2-5; cdr3_nt: TGTGCCAGCAGCCAAAATGAAGAGACCCAGTACTTC; cdr3_aa: CASSQNEETQYF
d_call: TRBD2; clone_size: many; v_call: TRBV14; j_call: TRBJ2-3; cdr3_nt: TGTGCCAGCAGCCCGGGACTAGCGGGAACGGGCAGCACAGATACGCAGTATTTT; cdr3_aa: CASSPGLAGTGSTDTQYF
d_call: NA; clone_size: NA; v_call: TRBV3-1; j_call: TRBJ1-1; cdr3_nt: TGTGCCAGCAGCCAAGGGGTACAGGTATCTGAAGCTTTCTTT; cdr3_aa: CASSQGVQVSEAFF
d_call: TRBD2; clone_size: NA; v_call: TRBV9; j_call: TRBJ2-1; cdr3_nt: TGTGCCAGCAGCGTAGCGGGTAGCGGGATGGATGAGCAGTTCTTC; cdr3_aa: CASSVAGSGMDEQFF
d_call: NA; clone_size: NA; v_call: TRBV6-5; j_call: TRBJ2-7; cdr3_nt: TGTGCCAGCAGATCAGGGTCCCAGACCTACGAGCAGTACTTC; cdr3_aa: CASRSGSQTYEQYF
d_call: NA; clone_size: NA; v_call: TRBV28; j_call: TRBJ2-6; cdr3_nt: TGTGCCAGCAGTTTCGGTTCTGGGGCCAACGTCCTGACTTTC; cdr3_aa: CASSFGSGANVLTF
d_call: TRBD1; clone_size: many; v_call: TRBV30; j_call: TRBJ1-1; cdr3_nt: TGTGCCTGGAGACCAACAGGGGGGGACACTGAAGCTTTCTTT; cdr3_aa: CAWRPTGGDTEAFF
d_call: TRBD1; clone_size: NA; v_call: TRBV5-1; j_call: TRBJ1-2; cdr3_nt: TGCGCCAGCAGCCCGGACAGGTTCTATGGCTACACCTTC; cdr3_aa: CASSPDRFYGYTF
d_call: NA; clone_size: NA; v_call: TRBV11-1; j_call: TRBJ2-5; cdr3_nt: TGTGCCAGCAGCCGTGGGGGCAGGGGTTATGAGACCCAGTACTTC; cdr3_aa: CASSRGGRGYETQYF
d_call: NA; clone_size: many; v_call: TRBV20-1; j_call: TRBJ1-5; cdr3_nt: TGCAGTGCTAGAGGGGTTGCTAACAATCAGCCCCAGCATTTT; cdr3_aa: CSARGVANNQPQHF
d_call: TRBD1; clone_size: many; v_call: TRBV5-1; j_call: TRBJ2-3; cdr3_nt: TGCGCCAGCAGCTTGGTGGGGGACAGGAGCACAGATACGCAGTATTTT; cdr3_aa: CASSLVGDRSTDTQYF
d_call: NA; clone_size: few; v_call: TRBV7-6; j_call: TRBJ2-1; cdr3_nt: TGTGCCAGCAGCTTAGTTTTGTCGGAGCAGTTCTTC; cdr3_aa: CASSLVLSEQFF
d_call: NA; clone_size: few; v_call: TRBV7-9; j_call: TRBJ2-5; cdr3_nt: TGTGCCAGCAGCTCCCTCCCGAGCGGAGGATGGGAGACCCAGTACTTC; cdr3_aa: CASSSLPSGGWETQYF
d_call: TRBD1; clone_size: many; v_call: TRBV7-2; j_call: TRBJ1-5; cdr3_nt: TGTGCCAGCAGCGGGGGACAGGGGCGATATAGCAATCAGCCCCAGCATTTT; cdr3_aa: CASSGGQGRYSNQPQHF
d_call: NA; clone_size: NA; v_call: TRBV7-2; j_call: TRBJ2-5; cdr3_nt: TGTGCCAGCAGCTTAAGCAGGGGGGTTTCATCCCAGTACTTC; cdr3_aa: CASSLSRGVSSQYF
d_call: NA; clone_size: NA; v_call: TRBV11-2; j_call: TRBJ2-7; cdr3_nt: TGTGCCAGCAGCTTAGATTACGGGGACGAGCATTACTTC; cdr3_aa: CASSLDYGDEHYF
d_call: NA; clone_size: NA; v_call: TRBV6-2/TRBV6-3; j_call: TRBJ2-1; cdr3_nt: TGTGCCAGCAGCTCATCCGACAGAGCGAGATACAATGAGCAGTTCTTC; cdr3_aa: CASSSSDRARYNEQFF
d_call: TRBD1; clone_size: few; v_call: TRBV6-2/TRBV6-3; j_call: TRBJ1-5; cdr3_nt: TGTGCCAGCAGTACAGGGGGGGGAGGCAATCAGCCCCAGCATTTT; cdr3_aa: CASSTGGGGNQPQHF
d_call: NA; clone_size: many; v_call: TRBV10-3; j_call: TRBJ1-4; cdr3_nt: TGTGCCATCAGGAAGGACGCTTCTAATGAAAAACTGTTTTTT; cdr3_aa: CAIRKDASNEKLFF